This is a list of T cell receptor beta chains from one sample in a study of blood T cell repertoires in COVID-19. Clones were read by immunoSEQ multiplex PCR, and TCRdb kept only the in-frame ones, dropping some. The sample shows hundreds of thousands of clones, nearly 90% of them seen only once. The specimen was PBMCs or T cells enriched from blood (not recorded which). Every receptor here comes from a woman aged 18-29 years with acute COVID-19. Both conserved end residues are part of each CDR3. Fields, in order: CDR3 DNA, CDR3 protein, CDR3 length, D gene, clone size, V gene, J gene. A D gene is named only where the DNA matches it firmly. Clone size is given for some rows only: seen once, a few or many times, or a class if the clone is expanded.

DNA: TGTGCCAGTAGTTGGGGGACAGGGGACCAGCCCCAGCATTTT
CDR3: CASSWGTGDQPQHF
length: 14
D: TRBD1
size: -
V: TRBV19
J: TRBJ1-5

DNA: TGTGCCAGCAGCAACGACCGGAAGGGGGTCGGTAATCAGCCCCAGCATTTT
CDR3: CASSNDRKGVGNQPQHF
length: 17
D: -
size: -
V: TRBV21-1
J: TRBJ1-5

DNA: TGTGCCAGCAGCGCTCAGGCGAGCACAGATACGCAGTATTTT
CDR3: CASSAQASTDTQYF
length: 14
D: -
size: -
V: TRBV5-4
J: TRBJ2-3

DNA: TGCAGCGTGACATCTCCACTCACAGATACGCAGTATTTT
CDR3: CSVTSPLTDTQYF
length: 13
D: -
size: -
V: TRBV29-1
J: TRBJ2-3

DNA: TGTGCCAGCAGCTTTCCAGGACAGACCGCCTATGGCTACACCTTC
CDR3: CASSFPGQTAYGYTF
length: 15
D: -
size: -
V: TRBV5-6
J: TRBJ1-2

DNA: TGCAGTGCCAGTGGTCCGGGGACAGGGGGTGAAAAACTGTTTTTT
CDR3: CSASGPGTGGEKLFF
length: 15
D: TRBD1
size: -
V: TRBV20-1
J: TRBJ1-4

DNA: TGTGCCAGCAGCCGTAAGGGGGCAGATACGCAGTATTTT
CDR3: CASSRKGADTQYF
length: 13
D: -
size: -
V: TRBV7-3
J: TRBJ2-3

DNA: TGTGCCAGCAGCTCCTACCTGTACCAAGAGACCCAGTACTTC
CDR3: CASSSYLYQETQYF
length: 14
D: -
size: -
V: TRBV9
J: TRBJ2-5

DNA: TGTGCCACCAGTGATTTGGGCGGGGGGACCCAGTACTTC
CDR3: CATSDLGGGTQYF
length: 13
D: TRBD2
size: -
V: TRBV24-1
J: TRBJ2-5

DNA: TGTGCTAGTGGTTGGACAGGGGGCGAATCCCTCCACTTT
CDR3: CASGWTGGESLHF
length: 13
D: TRBD1
size: -
V: TRBV12-5
J: TRBJ1-6

DNA: TGTGCCAGCAGCTTAGTTTCGAGCGGGAGAGAGTACGCCGGGGAGCTGTTTTTT
CDR3: CASSLVSSGREYAGELFF
length: 18
D: TRBD2
size: -
V: TRBV13
J: TRBJ2-2

DNA: TGTGCCAGCAGTTACGGGAGAAGCTCCTACAATGAGCAGTTCTTC
CDR3: CASSYGRSSYNEQFF
length: 15
D: -
size: -
V: TRBV6-5
J: TRBJ2-1

DNA: TGTGCCAGCAGCCCGTCGGGACAGGGAAGTAACGAGCAGTTCTTC
CDR3: CASSPSGQGSNEQFF
length: 15
D: TRBD1
size: -
V: TRBV7-8
J: TRBJ2-1

DNA: TGTGCCAGCAGCCGGAGTTCGGACAACTCCTACGAGCAGTACTTC
CDR3: CASSRSSDNSYEQYF
length: 15
D: -
size: -
V: TRBV3-1/TRBV3-2
J: TRBJ2-7

DNA: TGCGCCAGCCATACTACAGGATCCTATGGCTACACCTTC
CDR3: CASHTTGSYGYTF
length: 13
D: -
size: -
V: TRBV5-1
J: TRBJ1-2

DNA: TGTGCCAGCAGCGTAGGTGCGACTAGCCGGCAAGAGACCCAGTACTTC
CDR3: CASSVGATSRQETQYF
length: 16
D: TRBD2
size: -
V: TRBV9
J: TRBJ2-5

DNA: TGTGCCATGAGACTTGGACAGGGGGACGAGCAGTACTTC
CDR3: CAMRLGQGDEQYF
length: 13
D: TRBD1
size: few
V: TRBV10-3
J: TRBJ2-7

DNA: TGTGCCATCGCGGGTTTAGGCACAGATACGCAGTATTTT
CDR3: CAIAGLGTDTQYF
length: 13
D: -
size: -
V: TRBV7-8
J: TRBJ2-3

DNA: TGTGCCAGCAGTGAAAATGTCCTAGCGGGAGGGCCGGTGGATCAAGAGCAGTTCTTC
CDR3: CASSENVLAGGPVDQEQFF
length: 19
D: TRBD2
size: -
V: TRBV6-1
J: TRBJ2-1

DNA: TGTGCCAGCAGCCCCCGCGGGGGGGCAGTCGAGCAGTACTTC
CDR3: CASSPRGGAVEQYF
length: 14
D: TRBD2
size: few
V: TRBV5-6
J: TRBJ2-7

DNA: TGTGCCAGCAGCTTCGCGCAGGGCGGCTCACCCCTCCACTTT
CDR3: CASSFAQGGSPLHF
length: 14
D: -
size: -
V: TRBV7-2
J: TRBJ1-6

DNA: TGTGCCAGCAGCTTATTAGGGTATAGCGGGAGGGGACAAGAGACCCAGTACTTC
CDR3: CASSLLGYSGRGQETQYF
length: 18
D: TRBD2
size: -
V: TRBV5-4
J: TRBJ2-5

DNA: TGTGCCAGCAGCCCCGTAGGGGATCAGCCCCAGCATTTT
CDR3: CASSPVGDQPQHF
length: 13
D: -
size: -
V: TRBV6-2/TRBV6-3
J: TRBJ1-5

DNA: TGTGCCAGCAGCCGACAGGGGGATACTGAAGCTTTCTTT
CDR3: CASSRQGDTEAFF
length: 13
D: TRBD1
size: -
V: TRBV7-9
J: TRBJ1-1

DNA: TGTGCCAGCAGCCTCCGATCAGCGTACCTAGCGGGGGGTTCTGATGAGCAGTTCTTC
CDR3: CASSLRSAYLAGGSDEQFF
length: 19
D: TRBD2
size: -
V: TRBV9
J: TRBJ2-1

DNA: TGCAGCGTTGACAGGGGCGGAGTAGAAGCTTTCTTT
CDR3: CSVDRGGVEAFF
length: 12
D: -
size: -
V: TRBV29-1
J: TRBJ1-1

DNA: TGTGCCAGCTCACGAACTAGGGACACTGAAGCTTTCTTT
CDR3: CASSRTRDTEAFF
length: 13
D: -
size: -
V: TRBV18
J: TRBJ1-1

DNA: TGTGCCAGCAGCTTTGGGGACAGGGGGTTGGTCGGCACAGATACGCAGTATTTT
CDR3: CASSFGDRGLVGTDTQYF
length: 18
D: TRBD1
size: -
V: TRBV11-2
J: TRBJ2-3

DNA: TGTGCCAGCAGTGAATTAGGGGGTCAGCCCCAGCATTTT
CDR3: CASSELGGQPQHF
length: 13
D: -
size: -
V: TRBV6-1
J: TRBJ1-5

DNA: TGTGCCAGCAGCTTGAAAGCGGGGAGCTCCTACAATGAGCAGTTCTTC
CDR3: CASSLKAGSSYNEQFF
length: 16
D: TRBD2
size: -
V: TRBV7-2
J: TRBJ2-1

DNA: TGTGCCAGCAGCCGCGGTAAAGATACGCAGTATTTT
CDR3: CASSRGKDTQYF
length: 12
D: -
size: -
V: TRBV27
J: TRBJ2-3

DNA: TGTGCCAGCAGTTTAGGAGGGGCGTCCTATAATTCACCCCTCCACTTT
CDR3: CASSLGGASYNSPLHF
length: 16
D: -
size: -
V: TRBV28
J: TRBJ1-6

DNA: TGCAGCGTTGTGGTAACTAGCGGACCTTACGAGCAGTACTTC
CDR3: CSVVVTSGPYEQYF
length: 14
D: TRBD2
size: -
V: TRBV29-1
J: TRBJ2-7

DNA: TGCGCCAGCAGCTTGTCGCAGGGGGCAGATAATGAGCAGTTCTTC
CDR3: CASSLSQGADNEQFF
length: 15
D: TRBD1
size: -
V: TRBV5-1
J: TRBJ2-1

DNA: TGTGCCAGCAGCGTAGGGGGACAGAAGGGTGAAGCTTTCTTT
CDR3: CASSVGGQKGEAFF
length: 14
D: TRBD1
size: -
V: TRBV9
J: TRBJ1-1

DNA: TGCAGCGTTGTCGGGGGAGACTATGGCTACACCTTC
CDR3: CSVVGGDYGYTF
length: 12
D: -
size: -
V: TRBV29-1
J: TRBJ1-2

DNA: TGTGCCAGCAGCTTAGGACAGGGCTTCTATGGCTACACCTTC
CDR3: CASSLGQGFYGYTF
length: 14
D: TRBD1
size: -
V: TRBV7-3
J: TRBJ1-2

DNA: TGTGCCAGCAGCGCGCGGCGCGCAGGGACGAACACCGGGGAGCTGTTTTTT
CDR3: CASSARRAGTNTGELFF
length: 17
D: -
size: -
V: TRBV11-3
J: TRBJ2-2

DNA: TGTGCCAGCAGTTTATCGCAGGGGTGGTACGAGCAGTACTTC
CDR3: CASSLSQGWYEQYF
length: 14
D: -
size: -
V: TRBV28
J: TRBJ2-7

DNA: TGTGCCAGCAGTTCACAGGGGAGGAGCACTGAAGCTTTCTTT
CDR3: CASSSQGRSTEAFF
length: 14
D: TRBD1
size: -
V: TRBV6-5
J: TRBJ1-1

DNA: TGTGCCAGCAGCTCCGGACAGACCTACGAGCAGTACTTC
CDR3: CASSSGQTYEQYF
length: 13
D: -
size: -
V: TRBV28
J: TRBJ2-7

DNA: TGTGCCAGTAGTACAGACAGGGGACAAGAGACCCAGTACTTC
CDR3: CASSTDRGQETQYF
length: 14
D: TRBD1
size: -
V: TRBV19
J: TRBJ2-5

DNA: TGCAGCGTTAAATTCTCTAGTCGAGGCTACGAGCAGTACTTC
CDR3: CSVKFSSRGYEQYF
length: 14
D: -
size: -
V: TRBV29-1
J: TRBJ2-7

DNA: TGTGCCAGCAGCTTAGCGAGGACCTACGAGCAGTACTTC
CDR3: CASSLARTYEQYF
length: 13
D: -
size: -
V: TRBV11-2
J: TRBJ2-7

DNA: TGCGCCAGCACCCGAGGTGCCAGCTATGGCTACACCTTC
CDR3: CASTRGASYGYTF
length: 13
D: -
size: -
V: TRBV5-1
J: TRBJ1-2

DNA: TGTGCCAGTAGTGGGCGGGAGTCTAACTATGGCTACACCTTC
CDR3: CASSGRESNYGYTF
length: 14
D: -
size: few
V: TRBV19
J: TRBJ1-2

DNA: TGTGCCAGCAGCTTAGTAGGCGGGAGCTCCTACAATGAGCAGTTCTTC
CDR3: CASSLVGGSSYNEQFF
length: 16
D: TRBD2
size: -
V: TRBV7-2
J: TRBJ2-1

DNA: TGTGCCACTAAAGAGGGAGGCACAGATACGCAGTATTTT
CDR3: CATKEGGTDTQYF
length: 13
D: -
size: -
V: TRBV10-3
J: TRBJ2-3

DNA: TGTGCCAGCAGCTTAGACAGGGGAGCCACAGATACGCAGTATTTT
CDR3: CASSLDRGATDTQYF
length: 15
D: TRBD1
size: -
V: TRBV5-6
J: TRBJ2-3

DNA: TGCAGCGGTCGGCGGCGGGAGCAGTTCTTC
CDR3: CSGRRREQFF
length: 10
D: -
size: -
V: TRBV20-1
J: TRBJ2-1

DNA: TGCAGCGGTACAGGGGGCACTGAAGCTTTCTTT
CDR3: CSGTGGTEAFF
length: 11
D: TRBD1
size: -
V: TRBV29-1
J: TRBJ1-1

DNA: TGTGCCAGCAGCACGTGGGGGACGGGGGACTATGGCTACACCTTC
CDR3: CASSTWGTGDYGYTF
length: 15
D: -
size: few
V: TRBV5-4
J: TRBJ1-2

DNA: TGTGCCAGCAGCGGACAGGGGGGTGTTGGCTACACCTTC
CDR3: CASSGQGGVGYTF
length: 13
D: TRBD1
size: -
V: TRBV6-4
J: TRBJ1-2

DNA: TGCAGCGTCGCGGGGGGGTTCTACAATGAGCAGTTCTTC
CDR3: CSVAGGFYNEQFF
length: 13
D: TRBD2
size: -
V: TRBV29-1
J: TRBJ2-1

DNA: TGTGCCAGCAGCGGCCGGGAAGGAGGGGATGAAAAACTGTTTTTT
CDR3: CASSGREGGDEKLFF
length: 15
D: -
size: -
V: TRBV9
J: TRBJ1-4

DNA: TGTGCCACCAGCAGAGCTTCGGGGATAAGCAATCAGCCCCAGCATTTT
CDR3: CATSRASGISNQPQHF
length: 16
D: -
size: -
V: TRBV15
J: TRBJ1-5